This T cell receptor beta chain was sequenced for a study of T cell responses to AZD1222 COVID-19 vaccine. Study conclusions and caveats: Spike-specific TCR breadth and depth both grew after two AZD1222 doses. The donors showed a predominance of white British ancestry and of females, with possible underestimation of clonal diversity. In the spike-specific TCR repertoire, nearly half reportedly target unmutated variant regions.

Sequencing used immunoSEQ multiplex PCR; TCRdb keeps in-frame clones, though not all of them. The data contain 120,000 to 150,000 clones, roughly 90% of them singletons. With 6 bases removed from V and 8 bases from J, the gap between germline ends came to 8 bases. The CDR3 loop spans 12 amino acids. Details on this clone: Its antigen is still unknown.

Material: peripheral blood, obtained on day 0 of AZD1222 vaccination. This chain connects TRBV12-3 or TRBV12-4 to TRBJ1-6, with D unclear. The TCR sequence derives from an adult in good health. Written as DNA, the CDR3 is TGTGCCAGCAGCACCGGGGATTCACCCCTCCACTTT. Protein sequence: CASSTGDSPLHF.